These T cell receptor beta chains were read from a single sample in a study of T-cell reconstitution after alpha-beta-depleted transplantation in children. TCRdb itself ran the PCR reads through MiXCR, one entry per CDR3 protein. There are about 580,000 distinct CDR3 sequences in the sample; more than 20% occur only once, and 11% to 15% lies in the top ten. The sequences come from PBMCs, mostly from graft donor cells, collected 360 days after TCRalphabeta/CD19-depleted stem cell transplant. The receptors derive from a boy under three years old who had a stem cell transplant for acute myeloid leukemia, so the T cells may come from the graft donor. Both conserved end residues are part of each CDR3. The D gene is left open where the match is weak. The size entry is marked missing in some rows and otherwise reads once, few, many or a size class.

NA	TRBV7-2	NA	TRBJ2-3	TGTGCCAGCAGCTTAGCAGGGATTAGCACAGATACGCAGTATTTT	CASSLAGISTDTQYF
TRBD2	TRBV20-1	few	TRBJ2-1	TGCAGTGCTATGGGTTCGGGGGGCTCCTACAATGAGCAGTTCTTC	CSAMGSGGSYNEQFF
TRBD2	TRBV14	NA	TRBJ2-1	TGTGCCAGCAGCCAACTAGCGGGGGGCCCCGATGAGCAGTTCTTC	CASSQLAGGPDEQFF
NA	TRBV5-1	few	TRBJ2-5	TGCGCCAGCAGCTTGGGCGGGTCCCCGGAGACCCAGTACTTC	CASSLGGSPETQYF
TRBD1	TRBV20-1	NA	TRBJ1-2	TGCAGTGCTAGAGAGGAGACAGGGAGGATCAACTATGGCTACACCTTC	CSAREETGRINYGYTF
NA	TRBV12-3/TRBV12-4	many	TRBJ2-3	TGTGCCAGCAGCCCACGGGGTTCCGCCCTTTACACAGATACGCAGTATTTT	CASSPRGSALYTDTQYF
NA	TRBV4-3	NA	TRBJ2-7	TGCGCCAGCAGCCAAAAGCGGTGGGGTGGGGAGCGGTCCTACGAGCAGTACTTC	CASSQKRWGGERSYEQYF
NA	TRBV15	NA	TRBJ2-1	TGTGCCACCAGCAGAGGGGCGGGGTGGGAGCAGTTCTTC	CATSRGAGWEQFF
TRBD1	TRBV7-2	many	TRBJ1-1	TGTGCCAGCAGCCCCGTGCAGGGGGTAGCAGCTTTCTTT	CASSPVQGVAAFF
NA	TRBV20-1	NA	TRBJ1-2	TGCAGTGCTAGAGACGTGTGGGGCTACACCTTC	CSARDVWGYTF
NA	TRBV27	NA	TRBJ2-6	TGTGCCAGCAGTCAAAGACGAGGGTATGGGGCCAACGTCCTGACTTTC	CASSQRRGYGANVLTF
TRBD2	TRBV5-1	many	TRBJ2-7	TGCGCCAGCAGCTTGGTTCTCGGGCCCGGGACTAATAACGAGCAGTACTTC	CASSLVLGPGTNNEQYF
NA	TRBV10-3	NA	TRBJ2-5	TGTGCCATCTCTGGGGATGCGGGGGCGCGAGAGACCCAGTACTTT	CAISGDAGARETQYF
TRBD2	TRBV12-3/TRBV12-4	few	TRBJ2-5	TGTGCCAGCACTACTAGCGGCTACCAAGAGACCCAGTACTTC	CASTTSGYQETQYF
NA	TRBV12-3/TRBV12-4	many	TRBJ1-2	TGTGCCACGAGAGAAAACTATGGCTACACCTTC	CATRENYGYTF
NA	TRBV29-1	many	TRBJ2-1	TGCAGCGTTAGTGAGCAGGGACACAATGAGCAGTTCTTC	CSVSEQGHNEQFF
NA	TRBV6-4	few	TRBJ2-2	TGTGCCAGCAGTGACAGGGTCGGAACCGGGGAGCTGTTTTTT	CASSDRVGTGELFF
NA	TRBV12-3/TRBV12-4	NA	TRBJ2-4	TGTGCCAGCAGTTTTGAGGGGGTAGCCAAAAACATTCAGTACTTC	CASSFEGVAKNIQYF
TRBD2	TRBV11-2	NA	TRBJ2-7	TGTGCCAGCAGCTTAGAGGGACTAGCGGGGACTAGCTCCTACGAGCAGTACTTC	CASSLEGLAGTSSYEQYF
NA	TRBV7-2	few	TRBJ1-2	TGTGCCAGCAGCTTAGTTATGGGGACCCCTAACTATGGCTACACCTTC	CASSLVMGTPNYGYTF
TRBD1	TRBV7-3	NA	TRBJ1-1	TGTGCCAGCAGCTCCCAGGGGGGGGCAACTGAAGCTTTCTTT	CASSSQGGATEAFF
TRBD1	TRBV11-2	few	TRBJ2-3	TGTGCCAGCAGCTTAGAGACCGGGACAGGGGGCTTTCTGGATACGCAGTATTTT	CASSLETGTGGFLDTQYF
NA	TRBV5-1	NA	TRBJ1-1	TGCGCCAGCAGATTACAGGGTACGACTGAAGCTTTCTTT	CASRLQGTTEAFF
TRBD2	TRBV15	few	TRBJ2-1	TGTGCCACCAGCAGGATATTCGCGGGGGGATCTAGGCAGTTCTTC	CATSRIFAGGSRQFF
NA	TRBV12-3/TRBV12-4	NA	TRBJ2-5	TGTGCCAGCAGAAACGGACTTTTGATGTTAGAGACCCAGTACTTC	CASRNGLLMLETQYF
TRBD1	TRBV20-1	NA	TRBJ2-3	TGCAGTGCTAGAGATTTTAAGGGGGCTGGCACAGATACGCAGTATTTT	CSARDFKGAGTDTQYF
TRBD2	TRBV20-1	NA	TRBJ2-3	TGCAGTGCTGCTATGGCGGGGGGCTCCACAGATACGCAGTATTTT	CSAAMAGGSTDTQYF